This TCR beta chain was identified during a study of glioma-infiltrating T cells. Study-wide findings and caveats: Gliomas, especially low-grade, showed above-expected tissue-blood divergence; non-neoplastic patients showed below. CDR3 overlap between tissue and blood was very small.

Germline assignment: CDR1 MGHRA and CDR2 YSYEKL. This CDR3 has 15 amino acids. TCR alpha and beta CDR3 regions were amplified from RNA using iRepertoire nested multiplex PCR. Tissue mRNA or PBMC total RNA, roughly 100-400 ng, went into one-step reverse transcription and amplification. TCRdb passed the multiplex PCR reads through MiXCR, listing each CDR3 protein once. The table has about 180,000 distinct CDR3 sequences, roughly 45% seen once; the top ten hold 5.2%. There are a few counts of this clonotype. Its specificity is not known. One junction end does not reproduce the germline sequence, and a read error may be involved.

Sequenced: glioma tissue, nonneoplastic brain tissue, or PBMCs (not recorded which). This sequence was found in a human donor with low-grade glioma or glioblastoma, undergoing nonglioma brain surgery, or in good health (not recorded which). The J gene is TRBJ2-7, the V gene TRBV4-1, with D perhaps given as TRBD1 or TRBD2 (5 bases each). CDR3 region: CASSQERGVTYERYF. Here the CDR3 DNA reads TGCGCCAGCAGCCAAGAAAGGGGAGTTACCTACGAGCGGTACTTC.